This T cell receptor beta chain was obtained from a study of T cell changes during pregnancy in multiple sclerosis. The CDR3 extends over 11 amino acids. Germline loops: CDR1 MNHEY, CDR2 SVGAGI. V dropped 8 bases and J dropped 5 bases, with 9 bases sitting between them. Profiling relied on immunoSEQ multiplex PCR, and the TCRdb table lists in-frame clones only, not all of them. The sample contains roughly 57,000 clones, roughly nine tenths of which appear only once. The TCR sequence derives from a female donor with multiple sclerosis, enrolled in a pregnancy study. Sequencing used peripheral blood, obtained in the first trimester of pregnancy. The chain carries TRBV6-5 and TRBJ1-2; no reliable D call. CDR3 DNA sequence: TGTGCCAGCGGTCTCGGTTATGGCTACACCTTC. Encoded protein: CASGLGYGYTF.